This T cell receptor (beta chain) derives from a study of blood T cell repertoires in COVID-19. For the study at large: Italy, Spain and the United States were the sources of the convalescent and acute COVID-19 samples.

This clone was counted a few times. Resolution of symptoms, clearance, or two negative PCRs was present in recovered Cohort 3 donors. CDR3 length: 16 amino acids. Germline CDR1 SGHVS, CDR2 FNYEAQ. V shed 5 bases, J shed 7 bases, and the junction held 10 bases outside the gene matches. Source study methods: Reference gene primer amplification in the assay estimated nucleated cell counts. Assay: immunoSEQ multiplex PCR; the TCRdb copy retains only in-frame clones and omits some. Clone size and the V and J calls come from that table; the DNA yielded D and trimming. The data show about 310,000 clones, around nine tenths seen once.

The sequenced sample consisted of PBMCs or T cells enriched from blood (not recorded which). This clonotype was obtained from a man aged 60 to 69 who had recovered from COVID-19. This chain links TRBV7-6 with TRBJ2-2, with 10 bases fitting TRBD1. The CDR3 region has the DNA TGTGCCAGCAGCCTACCGGGACAGGGGATCGGCGGGGAGCTGTTTTTT. This encodes CASSLPGQGIGGELFF.